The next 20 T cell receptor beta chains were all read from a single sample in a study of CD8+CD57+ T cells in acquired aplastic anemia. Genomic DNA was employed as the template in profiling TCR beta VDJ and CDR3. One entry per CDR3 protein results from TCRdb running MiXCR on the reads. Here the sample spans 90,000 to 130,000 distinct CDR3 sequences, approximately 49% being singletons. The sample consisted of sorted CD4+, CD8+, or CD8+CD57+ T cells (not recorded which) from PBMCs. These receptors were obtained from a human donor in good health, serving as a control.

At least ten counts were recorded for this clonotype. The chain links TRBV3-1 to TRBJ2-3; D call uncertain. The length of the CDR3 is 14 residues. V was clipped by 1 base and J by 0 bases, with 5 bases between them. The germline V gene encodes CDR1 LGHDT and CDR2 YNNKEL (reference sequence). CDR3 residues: CASSQVSSTDTQYF. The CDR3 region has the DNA TGTGCCAGCAGCCAAGTTAGCAGCACAGATACGCAGTATTTT.

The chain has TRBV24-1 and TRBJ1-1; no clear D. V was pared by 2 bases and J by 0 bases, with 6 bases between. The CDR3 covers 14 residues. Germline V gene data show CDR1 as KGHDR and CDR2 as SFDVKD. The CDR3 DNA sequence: TGTGCCACCAGTGATTGGCCGTTGAACACTGAAGCTTTCTTT. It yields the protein CATSDWPLNTEAFF.

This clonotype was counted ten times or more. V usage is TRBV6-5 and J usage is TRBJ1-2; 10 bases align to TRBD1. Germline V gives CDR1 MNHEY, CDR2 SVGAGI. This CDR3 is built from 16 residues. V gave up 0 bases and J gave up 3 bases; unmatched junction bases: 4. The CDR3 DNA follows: TGTGCCAGCAGTTACTCGCAGACAGGGGGCTACTATGGCTACACCTTC. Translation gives CASSYSQTGGYYGYTF.

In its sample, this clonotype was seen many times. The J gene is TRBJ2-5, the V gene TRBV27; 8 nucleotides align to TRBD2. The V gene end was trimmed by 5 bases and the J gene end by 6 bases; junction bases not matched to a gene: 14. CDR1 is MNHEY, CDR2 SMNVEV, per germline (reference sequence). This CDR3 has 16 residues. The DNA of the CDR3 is TGTGCCAGCAGTGCCCTGGGGCGGGGGGTTTTTAAGACCCAGTACTTC. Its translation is CASSALGRGVFKTQYF.

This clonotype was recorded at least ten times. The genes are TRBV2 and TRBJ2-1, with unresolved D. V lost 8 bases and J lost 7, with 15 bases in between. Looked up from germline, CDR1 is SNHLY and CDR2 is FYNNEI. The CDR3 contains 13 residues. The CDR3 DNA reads TGTGCCAGCTCTTTCGAGACAAGTAATGAGCAGTTCTTC. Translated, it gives CASSFETSNEQFF. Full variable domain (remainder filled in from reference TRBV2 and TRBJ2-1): EPEVTQTPSHQVTQMGQEVILRCVPISNHLYFYWYRQILGQKVEFLVSFYNNEISEKSEIFDDQFSVERPDGSNFTLKIRSTKLEDSAMYFCASSFETSNEQFFGPGTRLTVL.

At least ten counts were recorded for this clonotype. Here the CDR3 DNA reads TGCGCCAGCAGCCAAGAGGCGGCAGGGCGCCAATACATGGAGCAGTACTTC. It yields the protein CASSQEAAGRQYMEQYF. The chain recombines TRBV4-3 with TRBJ2-7, with TRBD1 as a possible D gene (5 bases). Trimming took 0 bases from V and 7 from J, leaving 22 bases between them. This CDR3 contains 17 residues. Germline CDR1 is LGHNA and CDR2 is YSLEER.

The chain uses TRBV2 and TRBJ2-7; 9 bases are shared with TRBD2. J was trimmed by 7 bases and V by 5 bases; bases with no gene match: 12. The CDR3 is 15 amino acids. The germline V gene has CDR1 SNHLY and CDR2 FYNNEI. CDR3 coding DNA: TGTGCCAGCAGTCTACGCCTTGCGGGAGGGCGGGAGCAGTACTTC. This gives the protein CASSLRLAGGREQYF.

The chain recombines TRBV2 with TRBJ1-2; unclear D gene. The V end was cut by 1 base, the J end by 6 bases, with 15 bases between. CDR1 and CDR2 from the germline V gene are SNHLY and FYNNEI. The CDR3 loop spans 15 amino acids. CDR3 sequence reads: CASSEGPKLENGYTF. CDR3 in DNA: TGTGCCAGCAGTGAAGGGCCGAAGCTCGAGAATGGCTACACCTTC.

CDR3 amino acids: CASRTGQWNQPQHF. The CDR3 bases are TGTGCCAGTAGGACAGGACAGTGGAATCAGCCCCAGCATTTT. V is TRBV19 and J is TRBJ1-5; weak D call: TRBD1 (6 bases). CDR1 is LNHDA and CDR2 is SQIVND in the germline V gene (reference sequence). The CDR3 covers 14 residues. V lost 6 bases and J 4 bases, leaving 13 bases between the germline ends.

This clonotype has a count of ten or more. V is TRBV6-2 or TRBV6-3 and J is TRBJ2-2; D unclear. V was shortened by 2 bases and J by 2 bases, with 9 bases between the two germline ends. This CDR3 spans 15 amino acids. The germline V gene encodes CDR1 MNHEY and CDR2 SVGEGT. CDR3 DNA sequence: TGTGCCAGCAGTTACAGCGAAGAAAACACCGGGGAGCTGTTTTTT. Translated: CASSYSEENTGELFF.

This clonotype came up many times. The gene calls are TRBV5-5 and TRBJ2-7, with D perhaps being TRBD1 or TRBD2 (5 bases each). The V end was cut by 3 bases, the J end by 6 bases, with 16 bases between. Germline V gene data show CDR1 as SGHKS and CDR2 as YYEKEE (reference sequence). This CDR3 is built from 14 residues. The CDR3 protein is CASSSGTYSREQYF. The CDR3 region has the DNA TGTGCCAGCAGCTCCGGGACCTACTCCCGCGAGCAGTACTTC.

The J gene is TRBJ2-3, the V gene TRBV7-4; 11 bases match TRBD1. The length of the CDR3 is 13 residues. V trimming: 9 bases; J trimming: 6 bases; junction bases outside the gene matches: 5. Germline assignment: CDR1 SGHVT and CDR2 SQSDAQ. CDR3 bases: TGTGCCAGTACTGGACAGGGGGCGGATACGCAGTATTTT. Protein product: CASTGQGADTQYF.

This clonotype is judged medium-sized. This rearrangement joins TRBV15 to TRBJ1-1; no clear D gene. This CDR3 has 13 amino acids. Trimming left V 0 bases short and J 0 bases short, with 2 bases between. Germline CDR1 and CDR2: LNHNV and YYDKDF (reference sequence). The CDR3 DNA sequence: TGTGCCACCAGCAGAGATATGAACACTGAAGCTTTCTTT. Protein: CATSRDMNTEAFF.

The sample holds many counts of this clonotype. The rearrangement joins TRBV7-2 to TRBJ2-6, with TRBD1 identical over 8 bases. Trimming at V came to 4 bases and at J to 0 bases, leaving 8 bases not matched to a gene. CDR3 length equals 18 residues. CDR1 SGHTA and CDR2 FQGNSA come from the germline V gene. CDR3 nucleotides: TGTGCCAGCAGCTCATCGACAGGGGACAACTCTGGGGCCAACGTCCTGACTTTC. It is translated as CASSSSTGDNSGANVLTF.

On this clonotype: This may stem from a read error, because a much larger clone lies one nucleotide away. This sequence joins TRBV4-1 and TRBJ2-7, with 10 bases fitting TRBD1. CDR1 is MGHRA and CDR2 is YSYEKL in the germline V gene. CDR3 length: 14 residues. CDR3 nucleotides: TGCGCCGGCAGCCGCGGGACAGGGGACTACGAGCAGTACTTC. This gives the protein CAGSRGTGDYEQYF.

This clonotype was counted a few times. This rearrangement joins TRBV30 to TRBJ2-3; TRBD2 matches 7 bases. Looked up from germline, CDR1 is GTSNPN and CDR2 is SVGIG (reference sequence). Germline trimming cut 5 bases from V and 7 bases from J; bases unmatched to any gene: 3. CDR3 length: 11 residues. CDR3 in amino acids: CAWGGGNTQYF. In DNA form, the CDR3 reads TGTGCCTGGGGGGGGGGGAATACGCAGTATTTT.

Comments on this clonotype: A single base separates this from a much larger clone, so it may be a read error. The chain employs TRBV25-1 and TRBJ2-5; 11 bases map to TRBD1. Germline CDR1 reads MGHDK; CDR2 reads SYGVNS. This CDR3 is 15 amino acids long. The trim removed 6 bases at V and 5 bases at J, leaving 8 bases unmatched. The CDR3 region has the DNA TGTGCCAGCAGCTTCGGGACAGGGGGGGTGGAGACCCAGTACTTC. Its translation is CASSFGTGGVETQYF. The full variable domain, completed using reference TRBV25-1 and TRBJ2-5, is EADIYQTPRYLVIGTGKKITLECSQTMGHDKMYWYQQDPGMELHLIHYSYGVNSTEKGDLSSESTVSRIRTEHFPLTLESARPSHTSQYLCASSFGTGGVETQYFGPGTRLLVL.

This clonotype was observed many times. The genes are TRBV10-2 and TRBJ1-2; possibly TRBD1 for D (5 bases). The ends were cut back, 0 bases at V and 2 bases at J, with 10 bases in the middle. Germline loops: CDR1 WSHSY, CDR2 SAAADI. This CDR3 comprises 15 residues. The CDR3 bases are TGCGCCAGCAGTGAGTCGGTGACAGCAAACTATGGCTACACCTTC. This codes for CASSESVTANYGYTF.

CDR3 DNA: TGCGCCAGCAGCCAAGAGGCTAGCGGGAGGACTTACGAGCAGTACTTC. Amino acid sequence: CASSQEASGRTYEQYF. The rearrangement joins TRBV4-1 to TRBJ2-7, with TRBD2 identical over 11 bases. CDR3 length: 16 amino acids. CDR1 and CDR2 from the germline V gene are MGHRA and YSYEKL. V shed 0 bases and J 4 bases; nucleotides not matched to a gene: 5.

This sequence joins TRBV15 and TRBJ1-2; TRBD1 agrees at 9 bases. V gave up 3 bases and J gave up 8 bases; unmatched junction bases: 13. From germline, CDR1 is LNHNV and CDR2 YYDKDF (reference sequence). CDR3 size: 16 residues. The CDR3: CATSSPQGGTGQGYTF. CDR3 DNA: TGTGCCACCAGCAGTCCCCAGGGAGGGACAGGGCAGGGCTACACCTTC. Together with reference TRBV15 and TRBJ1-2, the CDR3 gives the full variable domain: DAMVIQNPRYQVTQFGKPVTLSCSQTLNHNVMYWYQQKSSQAPKLLFHYYDKDFNNEADTPDNFQSRRPNTSFCFLDIRSPGLGDTAMYLCATSSPQGGTGQGYTFGSGTRLTVV.